These T cell receptor beta chains were read from a single sample in a study of blood T cell repertoires in COVID-19. Sequenced by immunoSEQ multiplex PCR; TCRdb stores in-frame clones only, minus some. The sample contains 220,000 or so clones, around 90% of which appear only once. The sequenced material came from PBMCs or T cells enriched from blood (not recorded which). These receptors were taken from a young man who had been exposed to COVID-19. Each CDR3 is given with its conserved first and last residue.

>TRBV24-1|TRBJ2-2
CATSHGNTGELFF
>TRBV10-3|TRBJ1-2
CAIRRQGVGYTF
>TRBV21-1|TRBJ1-2
CASSKGGARGYTF
>TRBV6-4|TRBJ2-7
CAIPAGGLIEQYF
>TRBV4-1|TRBJ1-1
CASSQVAGYMNTEAFF
>TRBV2|TRBJ2-7
CASGGDSYEQYF
>TRBV7-7|TRBJ2-3
CASSLSGISTDTQYF
>TRBV5-3|TRBJ2-7
CARSFGRASSYEQYF
>TRBV3-1/TRBV3-2|TRBJ2-3
CASRLDSLTDTQYF
>TRBV5-6|TRBJ2-6
CASSPRDRVGGANVLTF
>TRBV6-5|TRBJ2-7
CASSYRTPTGYEQYF
>TRBV19|TRBJ1-3
CASIGQGQHTIYF
>TRBV19|TRBJ2-7
CASSSVAGEVYEQYF
>TRBV19|TRBJ2-1
CASMRGSLSYNEQFF
>TRBV6-5|TRBJ1-2
CASRGQTSYGYTF
>TRBV6-4|TRBJ2-5
CASSALGGAQETQYF
>TRBV6-1|TRBJ2-3
CASSEAPARTDTQYF
>TRBV28|TRBJ1-1
CASSLGDTNTEAFF